What follows is one T cell receptor beta chain and its context. Its antigen is currently unknown. This entry belongs to a study of radiotherapy plus CTLA-4 blockade in lung cancer. In the study overall: Disease control reached approximately 31%, with objective responses in about 19%. Points from the study as a whole: With interferon-beta, early dynamics of blood T cell clones were reported to best predict response. Among blood TCR repertoires after radiotherapy plus ipilimumab, tumor-derived clones expanded.

Clones were sequenced by immunoSEQ multiplex PCR, and TCRdb holds only the in-frame ones, with some missing. The table includes approximately 53,000 clones, around 84% detected once. Those patients who had chemo-refractory metastatic non-small-cell lung cancer were given focal radiation along with CTLA-4 blockade through ipilimumab. Germline CDR1 reads MNHEY; CDR2 reads SMNVEV (reference sequence). The CDR3 is 15 amino acids. Trimming pared 5 bases from V and 5 bases from J, leaving 13 bases between. The genes are TRBV27 and TRBJ1-6; D may be TRBD1 (6 bases). Sequencing used peripheral blood, obtained from a patient treated with radiotherapy plus ipilimumab. This TCR derives from a human donor with non-small cell lung cancer whose response to radiotherapy plus ipilimumab could not be evaluated. CDR3 amino acids: CASSLGQSNNSPLHF. The CDR3 coding sequence is TGTGCCAGCAGTCTGGGACAAAGTAATAATTCACCCCTCCACTTT.